The text below deals with one TCR beta chain. The antigen remains unidentified. Assay used: immunoSEQ multiplex PCR; TCRdb lists only in-frame clones, some missing. The table has roughly 130,000 clones, approximately 85% seen once. The sample is drawn from a study of T cell responses to AZD1222 COVID-19 vaccine. Study-wide context: The analysis combined second doses at about 4 or about 12 weeks.

The V segment lost 5 bases and the J segment 3 bases; nucleotides outside the gene matches: 9. Germline V gives CDR1 SGHTA, CDR2 FQGTGA. The CDR3 sequence is 16 residues long. The study's findings and limits: Spike-specific TCR breadth and depth rose after two AZD1222 doses.

Sequencing used peripheral blood, obtained on day 0 of AZD1222 vaccination. The chain carries TRBV7-3 and TRBJ2-3; 9 nucleotides align to TRBD2. The source is an adult in good health. Here the CDR3 reads CASSPSLAGNTDTQYF. The CDR3, as DNA: TGTGCCAGCAGCCCATCCCTAGCGGGGAATACAGATACGCAGTATTTT.